Following are 8 T cell receptor beta chains from one sample sequenced in a study of T cells in Graves' hyperthyroidism and ophthalmopathy. Amplification targeted TCR beta CDR3 regions from RNA transcripts. An initial round of RT-PCR targeting the TCR CDR3 relied on the HTBI primer set. Via MiXCR, TCRdb re-called the multiplex PCR reads, giving one row per CDR3 protein. There are about 560,000 distinct CDR3 sequences in the sample; over 15% occur only once, and around 18% lies in the top ten. The sequenced material came from blood. Every receptor here comes from a woman between 18 and 30 years old with Graves' hyperthyroidism.

This clonotype was observed a few times. The genes are TRBV6-1 and TRBJ2-1, with TRBD2 matching over 8 bases. Germline V gives CDR1 MNHNS, CDR2 SASEGT. V gave up 5 bases and J gave up 3 bases; unmatched junction bases: 6. This CDR3 spans 15 amino acids. The CDR3 here is CASSTLAAHYNEQFF. The CDR3 nucleotides are TGTGCCAGCAGTACACTAGCGGCCCACTACAATGAGCAGTTCTTC.

V usage is TRBV20-1 and J usage is TRBJ2-5, with no clear D. This CDR3 comprises 13 residues. The germline V gene encodes CDR1 DFQATT and CDR2 SNEGSKA (reference sequence). The V end was cut by 3 bases, the J end by 3 bases, with 11 bases between. The CDR3 region has the DNA TGCAGTGCTAGGGGCCTCTTAAAAGAGACCCAGTACTTC. This translates into CSARGLLKETQYF.

The V gene is TRBV7-2, the J gene TRBJ1-3; D is unclear. Per germline, CDR1 SGHTA and CDR2 FQGNSA. The CDR3 covers 16 residues. Trimming took 3 bases from V and 0 from J, leaving 12 bases between them. For the CDR3, the DNA is TGTGCCAGCAGCTTCCGGCGGCCGGGCTCTGGAAACACCATATATTTT. This gives the protein CASSFRRPGSGNTIYF.

This clonotype was seen ten or more times. The chain uses TRBV3-1 and TRBJ2-2, with 10 nucleotides matching TRBD1. Losses at the gene ends were 3 bases for V and 7 bases for J; bases not matched to a gene: 5. Germline-derived CDR1 and CDR2 are LGHDT and YNNKEL (reference sequence). The CDR3 is 15 amino acids. The CDR3 DNA reads as TGTGCCAGCAGCCATCGGACAGGGGGAGGCGGGGAGCTGTTTTTT. Residues: CASSHRTGGGGELFF.

In this sample, this clonotype turned up a few times. The chain's CDR3 is CASRQRAGASNTQYF. The CDR3, as DNA: TGTGCCAGCAGACAAAGGGCTGGCGCTTCGAATACGCAGTATTTT. V usage is TRBV5-4 and J usage is TRBJ2-3; D unresolved. Germline lookup yields CDR1 SGHNT and CDR2 YYREEE (reference sequence). V was trimmed by 5 bases and J by 7 bases, leaving 20 bases between them. This CDR3 has 15 residues.

The chain carries TRBV6-2 or TRBV6-3 and TRBJ2-3; TRBD1 might be the D (6 bases). Germline-derived CDR1 and CDR2 are MNHEY and SVGEGT. The CDR3 length is 13 residues. The V gene lost 6 bases and the J gene lost 7 bases, with 14 bases spanning the gap. DNA for the CDR3: TGTGCCAGCAGGGACCCGGGACATTATACGCAGTATTTT. Translating gives CASRDPGHYTQYF.

This clonotype was seen only a few times. V is TRBV20-1 and J is TRBJ1-5; 8 bases are a match to TRBD1. V lost 2 bases and J lost 2; bases outside the gene matches: 5. CDR3 length equals 15 residues. Germline loops: CDR1 DFQATT, CDR2 SNEGSKA (reference sequence). The CDR3 region has the DNA TGCAGTGCTAGAACCGGGACAGGAGGCAATCAGCCCCAGCATTTT. The encoded protein is CSARTGTGGNQPQHF.

This clonotype has a count of ten or more. The chain carries TRBV7-9 and TRBJ2-5, with D possibly being TRBD1 (6 bases). The CDR3 is 15 amino acids. Germline V lookup: CDR1 SEHNR, CDR2 FQNEAQ (reference sequence). V lost 2 bases to trimming and J lost 3 bases, with 13 bases between them. In nucleotides, the CDR3 is TGTGCCAGCAGCTTACTACAGGGAACCAAAGAGACCCAGTACTTC. As protein: CASSLLQGTKETQYF. The full variable domain, rest sourced from reference TRBV7-9 and TRBJ2-5, is DTGVSQNPRHKITKRGQNVTFRCDPISEHNRLYWYRQTLGQGPEFLTYFQNEAQLEKSRLLSDRFSAERPKGSFSTLEIQRTEQGDSAMYLCASSLLQGTKETQYFGPGTRLLVL.